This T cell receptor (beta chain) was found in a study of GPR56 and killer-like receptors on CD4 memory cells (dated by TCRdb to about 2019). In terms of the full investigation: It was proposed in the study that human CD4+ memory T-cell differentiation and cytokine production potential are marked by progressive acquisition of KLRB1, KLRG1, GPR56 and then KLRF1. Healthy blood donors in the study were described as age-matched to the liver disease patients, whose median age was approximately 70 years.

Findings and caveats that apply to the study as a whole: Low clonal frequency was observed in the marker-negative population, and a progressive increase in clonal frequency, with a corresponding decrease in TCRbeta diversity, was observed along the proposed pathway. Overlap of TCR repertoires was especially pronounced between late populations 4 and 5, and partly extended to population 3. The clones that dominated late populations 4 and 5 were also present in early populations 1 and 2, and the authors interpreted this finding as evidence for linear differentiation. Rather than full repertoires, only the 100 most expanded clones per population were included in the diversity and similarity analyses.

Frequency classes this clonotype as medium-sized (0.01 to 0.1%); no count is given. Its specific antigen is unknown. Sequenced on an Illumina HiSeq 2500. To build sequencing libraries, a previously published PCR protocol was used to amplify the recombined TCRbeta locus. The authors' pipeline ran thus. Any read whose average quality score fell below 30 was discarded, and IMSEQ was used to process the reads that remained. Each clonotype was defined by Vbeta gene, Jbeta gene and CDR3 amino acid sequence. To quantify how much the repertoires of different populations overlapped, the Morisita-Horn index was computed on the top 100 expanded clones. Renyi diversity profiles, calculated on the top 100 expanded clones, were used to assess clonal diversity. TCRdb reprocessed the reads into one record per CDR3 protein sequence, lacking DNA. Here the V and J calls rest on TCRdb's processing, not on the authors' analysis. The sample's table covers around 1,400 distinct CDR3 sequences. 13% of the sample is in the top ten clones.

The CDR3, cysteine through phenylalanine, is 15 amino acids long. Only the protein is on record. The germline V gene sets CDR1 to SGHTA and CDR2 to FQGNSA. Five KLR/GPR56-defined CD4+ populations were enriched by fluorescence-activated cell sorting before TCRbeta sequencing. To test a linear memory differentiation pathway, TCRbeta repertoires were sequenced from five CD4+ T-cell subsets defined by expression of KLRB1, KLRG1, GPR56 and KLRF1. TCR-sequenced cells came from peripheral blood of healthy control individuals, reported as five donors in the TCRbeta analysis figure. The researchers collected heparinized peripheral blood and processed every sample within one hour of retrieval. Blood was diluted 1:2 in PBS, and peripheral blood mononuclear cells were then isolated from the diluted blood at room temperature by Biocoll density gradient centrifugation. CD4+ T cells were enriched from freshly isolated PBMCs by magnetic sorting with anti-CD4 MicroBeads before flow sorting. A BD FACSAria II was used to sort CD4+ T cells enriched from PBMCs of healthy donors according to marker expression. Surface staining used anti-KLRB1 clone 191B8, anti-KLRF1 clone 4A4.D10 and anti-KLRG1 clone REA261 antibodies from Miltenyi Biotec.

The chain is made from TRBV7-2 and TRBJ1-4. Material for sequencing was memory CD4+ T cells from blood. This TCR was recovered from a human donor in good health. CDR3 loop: CASTHARATNEKLFF. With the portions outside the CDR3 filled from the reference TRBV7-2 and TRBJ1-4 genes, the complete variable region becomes GAGVSQSPSNKVTEKGKDVELRCDPISGHTALYWYRQSLGQGLEFLIYFQGNSAPDKSGLPSDRFSAERTGGSVSTLTIQRTQQEDSAVYLCASTHARATNEKLFFGSGTQLSVL.